This TCR beta chain was retrieved from a study of human T cells and chemical hapten exposure. Study-level information: Reading of the patch tests, which applied 0.01% DPC to the upper back, occurred at 6 days.

V shed 1 base and J shed 1 base, with 7 bases lying between them. There are 14 residues in the CDR3. Germline V lookup: CDR1 SGHTA, CDR2 FQGNSA. Single cDNA molecules in the library carried unique molecular identifiers attached during preparation. TCRdb called the RACE reads again in MiXCR, with one record for every CDR3 protein. The sample contains 80,000 to 100,000 distinct CDR3 sequences, roughly a tenth of which appear only once. This clonotype showed up many times. Its specificity is unknown. General study findings and limits: The donor cohort had alopecia, so its immune response may not match that of healthy people.

Time point given: patch test 2, 6 weeks after DPC sensitization. Treatment here: therapeutic diphenylcyclopropenone sensitization with weekly scalp DPC. This rearrangement joins TRBV7-2 to TRBJ1-1; possibly TRBD1 for D (6 bases). The specimen comprised whole blood, sampled in connection with sensitization to the hapten diphenylcyclopropenone (DPC). The sequence derives from a woman aged 50 to 60 with alopecia areata. Some clones in this sample may be carry-over from other donors' samples. CDR3 nucleotide sequence: TGTGCCAGCAGCTTAGGCAGGGGGAACACTGAAGCTTTCTTT. Translated: CASSLGRGNTEAFF.